Listed below are T cell receptor beta chains from one sample, sequenced in a study of T cells in Graves' hyperthyroidism and ophthalmopathy. TCRdb re-derived calls from the multiplex PCR reads in MiXCR, one entry per CDR3 protein. The sample includes over 350,000 distinct CDR3 sequences, about 14% of them seen just once. Sequencing input: blood. All receptors derive from a man aged 18 to 35 with Graves' ophthalmopathy. Both conserved end residues are part of each CDR3. The order of the fields is V gene, J gene, clone size, D gene, CDR3 DNA, CDR3 protein. The D gene is left open where the match is weak. The size entry is marked missing in some rows and otherwise reads once, few, many or a size class.

V: TRBV27
J: TRBJ1-2
size: many
D: NA
DNA: TGTGCCAGCAGCAGTATATTTGGTGGCTACACCTTC
CDR3: CASSSIFGGYTF

V: TRBV30
J: TRBJ1-4
size: NA
D: NA
DNA: TGTGCCTGGAAGCTGGGGATAAGGGAAAAACTGTTTTTT
CDR3: CAWKLGIREKLFF

V: TRBV6-1
J: TRBJ2-2
size: few
D: NA
DNA: TGTGCCAGCAGTGATTTTTCAGGGGAACCTGCCGGGGAGCTGTTTTTT
CDR3: CASSDFSGEPAGELFF

V: TRBV3-1
J: TRBJ2-2
size: many
D: NA
DNA: TGTGCCAGCAGCCAAAACGAGAACACCGGGGAGCTGTTTTTT
CDR3: CASSQNENTGELFF

V: TRBV6-9
J: TRBJ2-7
size: few
D: NA
DNA: TGTGCCAGCAGATCATTGAACGAGCAGTACTTC
CDR3: CASRSLNEQYF

V: TRBV2
J: TRBJ1-1
size: many
D: TRBD1
DNA: TGTGCCAGCCGGACAGGGGGCATGACTGAAGCTTTCTTT
CDR3: CASRTGGMTEAFF

V: TRBV6-9
J: TRBJ2-7
size: NA
D: TRBD1
DNA: TGTGCCAGCAGTTCCCCAGGGACAGGGGTCCACGAGCAGTACTTC
CDR3: CASSSPGTGVHEQYF

V: TRBV5-1
J: TRBJ2-5
size: few
D: TRBD1
DNA: TGCGCCAGCAGCGGACAGGTTCAAGAGACCCAGTACTTC
CDR3: CASSGQVQETQYF

V: TRBV5-8
J: TRBJ2-5
size: many
D: NA
DNA: TGTGCCAGCAGCTTGGAAGGGCGGGATGTAGAGACCCAGTACTTC
CDR3: CASSLEGRDVETQYF

V: TRBV7-9
J: TRBJ2-5
size: many
D: NA
DNA: TGTGCCAGCAGCTTAGAGGCAGGGCGAGAGACCCAGTACTTC
CDR3: CASSLEAGRETQYF

V: TRBV18
J: TRBJ2-2
size: many
D: TRBD1
DNA: TGTGCCAGCTCACCACGACAGGGTAGCGGGGAGCTGTTTTTT
CDR3: CASSPRQGSGELFF

V: TRBV2
J: TRBJ2-2
size: few
D: TRBD2
DNA: TGTGCCAGCAGTTCTCTTGACGGGGGGGCCGGGGAGCTGTTTTTT
CDR3: CASSSLDGGAGELFF

V: TRBV20-1
J: TRBJ2-1
size: many
D: NA
DNA: TGCAGTGCGCCAGATTCCGGGGCCGACAATGAGCAGTTCTTC
CDR3: CSAPDSGADNEQFF

V: TRBV11-2
J: TRBJ2-2
size: many
D: NA
DNA: TGTGCCAGCAGCGCATGGATCCCCGGGGAGCTGTTTTTT
CDR3: CASSAWIPGELFF

V: TRBV15
J: TRBJ2-1
size: few
D: NA
DNA: TGTGCCACCAGCAGGATCCGGGGGACCTGCAATGAGCAGTTCTTC
CDR3: CATSRIRGTCNEQFF

V: TRBV10-3
J: TRBJ2-7
size: few
D: NA
DNA: TGTGCCATCAGTGAGGCAGGGAGCTCCTACGAGCAGTACTTC
CDR3: CAISEAGSSYEQYF

V: TRBV24-1
J: TRBJ2-7
size: many
D: TRBD1
DNA: TGTGCCACCAGTGATCCCCGGACAGGAACCTACGAGCAGTACTTC
CDR3: CATSDPRTGTYEQYF

V: TRBV6-5
J: TRBJ2-1
size: NA
D: NA
DNA: TGTGCCAGCAGTTACCAACGACCACAACGTAATGAGCAGTTCTTC
CDR3: CASSYQRPQRNEQFF